This T cell receptor (beta chain) is drawn from a study of T cell repertoires in cytomegalovirus infection. Germline V CDR1 and CDR2: SGHTA, FQGNSA. The CDR3 runs to 18 residues. V was clipped by 5 bases and J by 1 base; unmatched bases: 16. Overall study findings and caveats: Ex vivo, HLA-C-restricted CMV-specific TCR beta clonotypes prevailed over the rest of the response. Summed frequency of public TCR beta families distinguished CMV carriers with the relevant HLA.

This clonotype was observed at least ten times. Its antigen is undetermined. MiXCR, applied by TCRdb to the reads, yields one record per CDR3 protein. The repertoire holds about a million distinct CDR3 sequences, 25% to 40% seen once, with over 10% in the top ten. This TCR derives from a human donor in good health (CMV status not recorded). Some clones in this sample may be carry-over from other donors' samples. Material: cultured CD8+ T cells from PBMCs, obtained from culture after CMV antigen stimulation. The chain is built from TRBV7-2 and TRBJ1-1; 7 bases are shared with TRBD1. CDR3: CASSPLRSRGWPNTEAFF. In nucleotides, the CDR3 is TGTGCCAGCAGCCCCCTCCGAAGCAGGGGGTGGCCGAACACTGAAGCTTTCTTT.